These 26 T cell receptor beta chains were sequenced from one sample in a study of shared clonotypes between healthy human individuals. Only CD45RO-negative cells positively selected for CCR7 counted as naive CD8 cells, so terminally differentiated effector memory CD45RA+ cells were excluded. The repertoire was sequenced with immunoSEQ multiplex PCR; TCRdb's copy has only in-frame clones and lacks some. The sample has a few million clones; 80% to 95% are singletons. Sequencing was carried out using naive CD8+ T cells from PBMCs. The origin of the receptors is a man aged 18-30 years in good health. Some clones in this sample may be carry-over from other donors' samples.

The chain joins TRBV10-2 to TRBJ2-7; 8 nucleotides agree with TRBD2. The CDR3 has 14 amino acids. The V and J ends lost 5 bases and 2 bases, in that order; junction bases with no gene match: 5. The V gene's germline CDR1 is WSHSY and CDR2 SAAADI. CDR3 sequence: CASSQRGSAYEQYF. The CDR3 DNA follows: TGCGCCAGCAGTCAGCGGGGGTCCGCCTACGAGCAGTACTTC.

The V call is TRBV6-1, the J call TRBJ2-1, with 9 bases aligning to TRBD2. Germline V gene sequence: CDR1 MNHNS, CDR2 SASEGT. V lost 3 bases, J lost 6 bases, and 6 bases stayed unmatched. The CDR3 is 15 residues long. This chain's CDR3 is CASSDIAGGLNEQFF. The CDR3 DNA is TGTGCCAGCAGTGATATTGCGGGAGGGCTCAATGAGCAGTTCTTC.

CDR3 DNA sequence: TGTGCCATCAGTTCCTCTAGTACGGCGAACACCGGGGAGCTGTTTTTT. Translated, it gives CAISSSSTANTGELFF. The chain links TRBV10-3 to TRBJ2-2; D call uncertain. Germline V CDR1 and CDR2: ENHRY, SYGVKD. The V and J ends lost 5 bases and 0 bases respectively, with 13 bases between them. The CDR3 is 16 amino acids.

The rearrangement uses TRBV7-9 and TRBJ1-2, with D uncertain. CDR1 and CDR2 (germline): SEHNR, FQNEAQ (reference sequence). V lost 3 bases, J lost 4 bases, and 15 bases lay in between. The length of the CDR3 is 15 residues. CDR3 nucleotide sequence: TGTGCCAGCAGCTTCGAAAGGACGGGATTCTATGGCTACACCTTC. Amino acid sequence: CASSFERTGFYGYTF.

The gene calls are TRBV19 and TRBJ2-7; 7 bases agree with TRBD2. The CDR3 spans 16 residues. The germline V gene encodes CDR1 LNHDA and CDR2 SQIVND (reference sequence). Germline trimming cut 5 bases from V and 9 bases from J; bases unmatched to any gene: 19. CDR3 amino acids: CASSPGLDRELRGQYF. The CDR3 bases are TGTGCCAGTAGTCCCGGACTAGATCGAGAGTTACGAGGGCAGTACTTC.

The J gene is TRBJ1-5, the V gene TRBV4-1; 7 bases agree with TRBD1. The germline gives CDR1 MGHRA, CDR2 YSYEKL. CDR3 size: 16 residues. J gave up 5 bases and V 2 bases, and 9 bases lay outside the gene matches. This CDR3 is CASSQKTGQPDQPQHF. The CDR3 coding sequence is TGCGCCAGCAGCCAAAAGACGGGACAGCCTGATCAGCCCCAGCATTTT.

The V gene is TRBV6-5, the J gene TRBJ2-7; 7 bases match TRBD1. There are 14 residues in the CDR3. V shed 6 bases and J 2 bases; nucleotides not matched to a gene: 7. Germline V CDR1 and CDR2: MNHEY, SVGAGI. CDR3 sequence: CASRPKTGTYEQYF. CDR3 coding DNA: TGTGCCAGCAGACCAAAGACAGGGACCTACGAGCAGTACTTC.

The chain carries TRBV2 and TRBJ1-1, with 12 bases aligning to TRBD1. The CDR3 loop spans 16 amino acids. V was clipped by 4 bases and J by 1 base; unmatched bases: 4. Germline CDR1 and CDR2: SNHLY and FYNNEI. This CDR3 reads CASSGDRGLGNTEAFF. The CDR3 nucleotides are TGTGCCAGCAGTGGGGACAGGGGGCTGGGGAACACTGAAGCTTTCTTT.

The J gene is TRBJ2-1, the V gene TRBV4-3; D might be TRBD2 (5 bases). CDR1 is LGHNA, CDR2 YSLEER, per germline. The V end was cut by 5 bases, the J end by 6 bases, with 14 bases between. This CDR3 has 14 residues. CDR3 nucleotide sequence: TGCGCCAGCAGCGGATTGGGAGATGCCAATGAGCAGTTCTTC. Amino acids: CASSGLGDANEQFF.

This sequence joins TRBV6-5 and TRBJ2-3; the D gene is possibly TRBD1 (5 bases). The V end was cut by 0 bases, the J end by 2 bases, with 6 bases between. Germline values: CDR1 MNHEY, CDR2 SVGAGI. The CDR3 consists of 14 residues. The CDR3 coding sequence is TGTGCCAGCAGTTACTCGACAGACACAGATACGCAGTATTTT. As protein: CASSYSTDTDTQYF.

The chain is built from TRBV6-1 and TRBJ1-5; D is perhaps TRBD1 (5 bases). V was trimmed by 10 bases and J by 2 bases, leaving 12 bases between them. This CDR3 region has 13 residues. The germline V gene encodes CDR1 MNHNS and CDR2 SASEGT. The chain's CDR3 is CATRWGGNQPQHF. The CDR3 DNA is TGTGCCACCCGATGGGGGGGCAATCAGCCCCAGCATTTT.

The chain couples TRBV14 to TRBJ1-2, with no clear D. Trimming cost V 3 bases and J 6 bases, with 14 bases left between them. The CDR3 length is 14 residues. Looked up from germline, CDR1 is SGHDN and CDR2 is FVKESK. For the CDR3, the DNA is TGTGCCAGCAGCCACCTGAGTAGAGGTAATGGCTACACCTTC. Protein: CASSHLSRGNGYTF.

About this clone itself: Other DNA sequences in the sample encode the same CDR3. Here the CDR3 DNA reads TGTGCCAGCAGAGGACTAGCGGAATACAATGAGCAGTTCTTC. It specifies CASRGLAEYNEQFF. The chain employs TRBV28 and TRBJ2-1; 10 nucleotides match TRBD2. The CDR3 totals 14 residues. The ends lost 6 bases at V and 4 bases at J; junction bases unmatched: 3. Germline CDR1 MDHEN, CDR2 SYDVKM.

To note about this clone: Other DNA sequences in the sample encode the same CDR3. The rearrangement joins TRBV7-6 to TRBJ2-3; the match to TRBD2 covers 11 bases. The V and J ends lost 3 bases and 3 bases, in that order; junction bases with no gene match: 2. The CDR3 is 15 amino acids. Germline V gives CDR1 SGHVS, CDR2 FNYEAQ. The CDR3 region has the DNA TGTGCCAGCAGCTTGGGGACTAGCGGTACAGATACGCAGTATTTT. It translates to CASSLGTSGTDTQYF.

The genes are TRBV11-2 and TRBJ2-7; 7 nucleotides agree with TRBD2. Germline values: CDR1 SGHAT, CDR2 FQNNGV. The V gene end was trimmed by 0 bases and the J gene end by 6 bases; junction bases not matched to a gene: 11. CDR3 length equals 16 residues. The CDR3 bases are TGTGCCAGCAGCTTAGATCTCCTAGCGGAGGCCTCCGAGCAGTACTTC. Its translation: CASSLDLLAEASEQYF.

The chain couples TRBV5-1 to TRBJ2-6, with D perhaps TRBD1 (6 bases). Trimming left V 5 bases short and J 0 bases short, with 21 bases between. This CDR3 is 19 amino acids long. The germline V gene has CDR1 SGHRS and CDR2 YFSETQ. CDR3 region: CASSSDRLHLRSGANVLTF. CDR3 coding DNA: TGCGCCAGCAGTTCCGACAGGCTTCATCTCCGCTCTGGGGCCAACGTCCTGACTTTC. Supplemented by reference TRBV5-1 and TRBJ2-6, the full variable domain reads KAGVTQTPRYLIKTRGQQVTLSCSPISGHRSVSWYQQTPGQGLQFLFEYFSETQRNKGNFPGRFSGRQFSNSRSEMNVSTLELGDSALYLCASSSDRLHLRSGANVLTFGAGSRLTVL.

This clone was seen a single time. This sequence joins TRBV7-8 and TRBJ2-7; D not resolved. Germline V gene sequence: CDR1 SGHVS, CDR2 FQNEAQ. V dropped 2 bases and J dropped 3 bases, with 8 bases sitting between them. This CDR3 spans 13 amino acids. The CDR3 is CASSLLTDYEQYF. In nucleotides, the CDR3 is TGTGCCAGCAGCTTATTAACAGACTACGAGCAGTACTTC.

The chain is built from TRBV7-2 and TRBJ2-3; 12 nucleotides line up with TRBD2. Germline CDR1 is SGHTA and CDR2 is FQGNSA. V gave up 6 bases and J gave up 4 bases; unmatched junction bases: 11. This CDR3 spans 17 amino acids. CDR3 in DNA: TGTGCCAGCAGGCATCCCTCTAGCGGGAGGGGTTCAGATACGCAGTATTTT. It yields the protein CASRHPSSGRGSDTQYF.

This clone was observed once. This sample includes further DNA sequences coding for the same CDR3. The chain employs TRBV19 and TRBJ2-7; a weak D match, TRBD2 (5 bases). There are 12 residues in the CDR3. Trimming removed 6 bases from V and 3 bases from J, with 9 bases in between. Germline V lookup: CDR1 LNHDA, CDR2 SQIVND (reference sequence). The CDR3 region is CASSLGDYEQYF. The CDR3 region has the DNA TGTGCCAGTAGCCTCGGGGACTACGAGCAGTACTTC.

This sequence joins TRBV28 and TRBJ2-1; possibly TRBD1 or TRBD2 for D (5 bases each). CDR3 size: 11 residues. The V and J ends lost 4 bases and 8 bases respectively, with 6 bases between them. Germline values: CDR1 MDHEN, CDR2 SYDVKM. The CDR3 spells CASSWDHEQFF. DNA for the CDR3: TGTGCCAGCAGTTGGGACCATGAGCAGTTCTTC.

This clone was seen a single time. The rearrangement uses TRBV7-9 and TRBJ2-7; 8 bases line up with TRBD2. V dropped 10 bases and J dropped 3; count of bases not matched to a gene: 8. The germline V gene encodes CDR1 SEHNR and CDR2 FQNEAQ (reference sequence). The CDR3 has 13 amino acids. CDR3: CATGRGANYEQYF. The CDR3 bases are TGTGCCACGGGGCGGGGGGCGAACTACGAGCAGTACTTC. The variable domain in full, with the rest retrieved from reference TRBV7-9 and TRBJ2-7, is DTGVSQNPRHKITKRGQNVTFRCDPISEHNRLYWYRQTLGQGPEFLTYFQNEAQLEKSRLLSDRFSAERPKGSFSTLEIQRTEQGDSAMYLCATGRGANYEQYFGPGTRLTVT.

This clone was recorded once. CDR3 bases: TGTGCCAGCAGCCAAGAGACCTCCTTCCAGGGAAACACCATATATTTT. Translation: CASSQETSFQGNTIYF. V and J are TRBV4-2 and TRBJ1-3; D is unclear. The CDR3 length is 16 residues. CDR1 and CDR2 from the germline V gene are LGHNA and YNFKEQ. V was shortened by 0 bases and J by 4 bases, with 13 bases between the two germline ends.

The chain links TRBV29-1 to TRBJ2-1; no firm D call. Trimming left V 5 bases short and J 6 bases short, with 8 bases between. In germline, CDR1 is SQVTM, CDR2 ANQGSEA. The CDR3 runs to 11 residues. This chain's CDR3 is CSVPFFNEQFF. The CDR3 DNA follows: TGCAGCGTTCCCTTTTTCAATGAGCAGTTCTTC.

CDR3 loop: CASSDTGAFNYGYTF. The CDR3 DNA is TGTGCCAGCAGCGACACAGGGGCGTTTAACTATGGCTACACCTTC. The gene calls are TRBV9 and TRBJ1-2; 7 positions agree with TRBD1. The CDR3 covers 15 residues. Trimming cost V 3 bases and J 1 base; bases outside gene matches: 6. The germline CDR1 and CDR2 sequences are SGDLS and YYNGEE.

Notes on this clone: The same CDR3 also results from other DNA sequences found in this sample. V gene TRBV9 combines with J gene TRBJ1-3, with TRBD1 identical over 7 bases. Germline CDR1 and CDR2: SGDLS and YYNGEE. J was trimmed by 3 bases and V by 1 base; bases with no gene match: 4. This CDR3 comprises 15 residues. The CDR3 DNA reads as TGTGCCAGCAGCGTATCAGGGGGAAGTGGAAACACCATATATTTT. The encoded protein is CASSVSGGSGNTIYF.

The chain uses TRBV28 and TRBJ2-2; D gene ambiguous. V was shortened by 1 base and J by 0 bases, with 6 bases between the two germline ends. Germline V lookup: CDR1 MDHEN, CDR2 SYDVKM. This CDR3 contains 15 residues. CDR3 nucleotides: TGTGCCAGCAGTTTATTTCGTGCGAACACCGGGGAGCTGTTTTTT. This gives the protein CASSLFRANTGELFF.